This TCR beta chain was recorded in a study of blood T cell repertoires in COVID-19. Overall study context: Sites across the United States, Italy and Spain contributed samples from acute and convalescent COVID-19. Sources were T cells, B-cell-depleted T cells, or PBMCs; the material itself was cDNA or gDNA.

V dropped 4 bases and J dropped 9; count of bases not matched to a gene: 11. Germline-derived CDR1 and CDR2 are KGHDR and SFDVKD. The CDR3 length is 14 residues. Original processing notes: Using reference gene primer amplification, nucleated cell counts were estimated. Clones were read by immunoSEQ multiplex PCR, and TCRdb kept only the in-frame ones, dropping some. V, J and clone size derive from that table, while D and trimming were established from the DNA sequence. The sample shows roughly 18,000 clones, nearly 90% of them seen only once. V is TRBV24-1 and J is TRBJ2-7, with 7 bases identical to TRBD1. The clonotype originates from a man between 60 and 75 years old with active COVID-19. The sequenced sample consisted of peripheral blood. The CDR3 sequence: CATSDSGTDIRQYF. The CDR3 coding sequence is TGTGCCACCAGTGACTCCGGGACAGATATTAGGCAGTACTTC.